The source of this T cell receptor (beta chain) is a study of cytomegalovirus exposure and HLA in healthy donors. Points on this clone: The target antigen is unknown.

The PCR ran on 60 Vbeta and 13 Jbeta primers. Per the authors' pipeline: Tens of millions of unique TCR beta chains, 10 million to 14 million shared, were counted in a later analysis. TCRdb keeps only in-frame clones here, not all; method: immunoSEQ multiplex PCR. Clonal size and the V and J genes are those of that table, whereas D and trimming came from the DNA. The data show around 270,000 clones, with about four fifths seen just once and approximately 0.3% held by the top ten. General study points: Analyzed later, most CMV-associated TCR beta chains appeared HLA-restricted. As a later analysis showed, several of the most significant clusters appeared to be linked to common viral pathogens.

This clonotype originated in a girl aged 2 to 9 in good health and CMV-seronegative. Sample: PBMCs.

The CDR3 loop is CASSQVSAGAYNEQFF. The CDR3 DNA follows: TGTGCCAGCAGCCAAGTTTCGGCGGGAGCTTACAATGAGCAGTTCTTC. The chain couples TRBV4-2 to TRBJ2-1; TRBD2 matches 7 bases. The junction had 7 bases not matched to a gene; V was cut back by 1 base and J by 4 bases. Germline assignment: CDR1 LGHNA and CDR2 YNFKEQ. The CDR3 consists of 16 residues.